This T cell receptor (beta chain) was captured by sequencing in a study of shared clonotypes between healthy human individuals. Terminally differentiated effector memory CD45RA+ cells were excluded by CCR7 positive selection of CD45RO-negative cells. About this clone itself: What it recognizes is unknown.

The CDR3 spans 13 residues. From germline, CDR1 is SNHLY and CDR2 FYNNEI. The trim removed 8 bases at V and 5 bases at J, leaving 5 bases unmatched. Overall study findings and caveats: Blood was the only sampled material, and tissue repertoires likely differ. Compared with clonotypes that all four donors shared, non-shared clonotypes had lower generation probabilities.

Tens of thousands of T cell genomes, or roughly 180 ng DNA, went into the sorted-subset replicate PCRs. Here immunoSEQ multiplex PCR was the method, and the copy in TCRdb shows in-frame clones only, minus some. Of some 2 million clones in the sample, around 96% were seen once. This clonotype was sampled from a man younger than 35 in good health. The V call is TRBV2, the J call TRBJ1-4; TRBD1 agrees at 7 bases. The sequencing input was naive CD8+ T cells sorted from blood. The CDR3 bases are TGTGCCAGCGGGGACAGAGGGAATGAAAAACTGTTTTTT. Its protein product is CASGDRGNEKLFF.